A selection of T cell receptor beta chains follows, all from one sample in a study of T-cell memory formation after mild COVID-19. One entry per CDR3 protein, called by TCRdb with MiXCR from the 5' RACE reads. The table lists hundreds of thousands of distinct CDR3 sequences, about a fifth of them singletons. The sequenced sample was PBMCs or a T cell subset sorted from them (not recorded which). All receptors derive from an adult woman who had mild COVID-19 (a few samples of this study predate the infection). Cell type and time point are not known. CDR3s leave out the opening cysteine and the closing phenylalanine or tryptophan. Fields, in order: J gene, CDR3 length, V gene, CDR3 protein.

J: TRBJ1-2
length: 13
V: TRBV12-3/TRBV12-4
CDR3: ASSRPAGGDHGYT

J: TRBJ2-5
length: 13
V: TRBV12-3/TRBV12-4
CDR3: ASSPQGRDQETQY

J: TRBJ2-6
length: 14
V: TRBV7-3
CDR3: ASSIGLSSGANVLT

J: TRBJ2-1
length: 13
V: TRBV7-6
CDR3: ASSLAGTGVNEQF

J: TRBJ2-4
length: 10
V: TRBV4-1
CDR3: ASSQDPDIQY

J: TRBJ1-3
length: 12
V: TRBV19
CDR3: ASSRGYSGNTIY

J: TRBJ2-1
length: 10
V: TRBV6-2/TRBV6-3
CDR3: ASSYTGNEQF

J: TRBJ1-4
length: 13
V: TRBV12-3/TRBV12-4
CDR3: ASSRRQGGNEKLF

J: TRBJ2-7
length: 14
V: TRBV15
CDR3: ATSRRLAGVDNEQY

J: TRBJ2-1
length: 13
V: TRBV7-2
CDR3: ASSTGTSGRSEQF

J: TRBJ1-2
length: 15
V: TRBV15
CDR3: ATSSSEGGYYNYGYT

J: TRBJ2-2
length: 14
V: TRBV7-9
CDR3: ASSWWGSGNTGELF

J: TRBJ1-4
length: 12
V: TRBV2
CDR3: ASSDREGNEKLF

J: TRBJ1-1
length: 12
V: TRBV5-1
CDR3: ASSLDPGQNEAF

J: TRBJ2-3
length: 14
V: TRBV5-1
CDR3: ASSPDRVQRTDTQY

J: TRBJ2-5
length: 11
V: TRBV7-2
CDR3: ASSLGQKATQY

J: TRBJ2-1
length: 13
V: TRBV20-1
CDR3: SASPFGGAYNEQF

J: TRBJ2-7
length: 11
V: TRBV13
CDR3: ASSSPWDYEQY

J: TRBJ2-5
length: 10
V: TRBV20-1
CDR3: SAGDWQETQY

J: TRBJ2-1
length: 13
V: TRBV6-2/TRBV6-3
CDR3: ASSYASGGASEQF